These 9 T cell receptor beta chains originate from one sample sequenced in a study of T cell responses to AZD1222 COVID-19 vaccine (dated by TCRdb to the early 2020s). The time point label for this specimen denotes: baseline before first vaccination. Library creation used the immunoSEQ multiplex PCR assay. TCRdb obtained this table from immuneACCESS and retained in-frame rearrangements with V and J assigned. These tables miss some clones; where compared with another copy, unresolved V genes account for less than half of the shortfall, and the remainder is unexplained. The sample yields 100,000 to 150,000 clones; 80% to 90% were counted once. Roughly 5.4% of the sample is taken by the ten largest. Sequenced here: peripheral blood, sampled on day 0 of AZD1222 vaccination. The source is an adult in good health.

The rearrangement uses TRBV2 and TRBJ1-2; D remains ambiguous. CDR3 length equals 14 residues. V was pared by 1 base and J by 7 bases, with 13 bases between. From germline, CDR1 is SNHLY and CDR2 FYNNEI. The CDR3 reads CASSEVAGLGGYTF. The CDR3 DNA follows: TGTGCCAGCAGTGAAGTTGCAGGCTTGGGTGGCTACACCTTC.

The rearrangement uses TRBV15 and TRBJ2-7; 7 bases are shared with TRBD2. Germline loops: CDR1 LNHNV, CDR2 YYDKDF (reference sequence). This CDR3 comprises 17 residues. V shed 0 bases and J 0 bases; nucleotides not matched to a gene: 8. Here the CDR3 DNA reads TGTGCCACCAGCAGAGATATGAGCGGGGCCTTCTCCTACGAGCAGTACTTC. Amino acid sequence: CATSRDMSGAFSYEQYF.

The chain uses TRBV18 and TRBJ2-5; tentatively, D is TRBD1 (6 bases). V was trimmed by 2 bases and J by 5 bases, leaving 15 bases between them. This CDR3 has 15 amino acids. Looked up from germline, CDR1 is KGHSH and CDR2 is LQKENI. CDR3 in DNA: TGTGCCAGCTCACCAATCACTGGGGGCTTTGAGACCCAGTACTTC. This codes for CASSPITGGFETQYF. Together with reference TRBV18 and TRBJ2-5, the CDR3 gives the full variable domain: NAGVMQNPRHLVRRRGQEARLRCSPMKGHSHVYWYRQLPEEGLKFMVYLQKENIIDESGMPKERFSAEFPKEGPSILRIQQVVRGDSAAYFCASSPITGGFETQYFGPGTRLLVL.

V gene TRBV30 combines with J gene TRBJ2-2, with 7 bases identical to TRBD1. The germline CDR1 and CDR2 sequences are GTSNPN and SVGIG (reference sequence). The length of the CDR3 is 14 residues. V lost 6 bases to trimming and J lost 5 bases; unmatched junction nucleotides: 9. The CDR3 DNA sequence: TGTGCCTGTTCCGGGACAGTAAAGACCGGGGAGCTGTTTTTT. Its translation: CACSGTVKTGELFF.

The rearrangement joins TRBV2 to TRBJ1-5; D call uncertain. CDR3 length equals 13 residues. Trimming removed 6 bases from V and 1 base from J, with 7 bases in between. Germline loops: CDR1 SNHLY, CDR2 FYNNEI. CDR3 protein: CASSDESNQPQHF. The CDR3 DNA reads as TGTGCCAGCAGCGACGAGAGCAATCAGCCCCAGCATTTT.

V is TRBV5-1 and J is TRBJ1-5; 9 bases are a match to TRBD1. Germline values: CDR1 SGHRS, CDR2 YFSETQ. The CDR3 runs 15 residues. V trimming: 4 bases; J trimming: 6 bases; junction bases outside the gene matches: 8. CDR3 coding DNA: TGCGCCAGCAGCGCCACAGGGGGCTCCGGTCAGCCCCAGCATTTT. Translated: CASSATGGSGQPQHF.

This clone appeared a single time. The CDR3: CSVVYLTEAFF. In DNA form, the CDR3 reads TGCAGCGTTGTTTATCTCACTGAAGCTTTCTTT. This sequence joins TRBV29-1 and TRBJ1-1; D gene uncertain. The CDR3 has 11 amino acids. V was trimmed by 4 bases and J by 4 bases, leaving 7 bases between them. Germline CDR1 and CDR2: SQVTM and ANQGSEA.

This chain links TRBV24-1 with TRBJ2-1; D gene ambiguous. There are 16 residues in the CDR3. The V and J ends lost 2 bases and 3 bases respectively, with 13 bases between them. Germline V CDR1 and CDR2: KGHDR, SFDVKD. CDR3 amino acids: CATSDSYSTSYNEQFF. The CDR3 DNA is TGTGCCACCAGTGATTCGTATTCTACCAGCTACAATGAGCAGTTCTTC.

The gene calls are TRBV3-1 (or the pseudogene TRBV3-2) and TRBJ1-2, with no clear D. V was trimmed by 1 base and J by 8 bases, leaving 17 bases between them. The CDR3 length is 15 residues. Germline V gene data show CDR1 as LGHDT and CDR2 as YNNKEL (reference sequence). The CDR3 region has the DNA TGTGCCAGCAGCCAAGGATGGACCGCCCCCCGGGGCTACACCTTC. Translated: CASSQGWTAPRGYTF.